This TCR beta chain was recorded in a study of blood T cell repertoires in COVID-19. The table came from immunoSEQ multiplex PCR; TCRdb's copy has only in-frame clones and leaves some out. The data hold around 70,000 clones, with around 84% observed a single time. Per the germline V gene, CDR1 is SQVTM and CDR2 is ANQGSEA. V was pared by 4 bases and J by 1 base, with 13 bases between. CDR3 length: 14 residues. The receptor's source is a man in his fifties with acute or convalescent COVID-19. Source material: peripheral blood. This chain joins TRBV29-1 and TRBJ1-1; the D gene is possibly TRBD1 (6 bases). DNA for the CDR3: TGCAGCGTTGTAGTCAGGGGACGGAACACTGAAGCTTTCTTT. Residues: CSVVVRGRNTEAFF.